This is a list of T cell receptor beta chains from one sample in a study of early T cells in non-severe SARS-CoV-2 infection. Using its own MiXCR run on the 5' RACE reads, TCRdb lists one record per CDR3 protein. The data show tens of thousands of distinct CDR3 sequences, about 4.4% seen once. Sequences were obtained from whole blood. The origin of the receptors is an adult who was a healthcare worker with PCR-confirmed SARS-CoV-2 infection or an uninfected control (not recorded which). Both conserved end residues are trimmed from each CDR3.

J: TRBJ2-1
V: TRBV6-5
CDR3: ASRGRGLAYNEQF

J: TRBJ1-1
V: TRBV6-5
CDR3: ASRSDRALNTEAF

J: TRBJ2-3
V: TRBV5-1
CDR3: ASSLAGGWTDTQY

J: TRBJ2-7
V: TRBV9
CDR3: ASSVGEETYSYEQY

J: TRBJ1-1
V: TRBV29-1
CDR3: SVEDPPEAF

J: TRBJ1-5
V: TRBV30
CDR3: AYQQGSQPQH

J: TRBJ2-3
V: TRBV30
CDR3: AWSVHGASTDTQY

J: TRBJ1-5
V: TRBV7-2
CDR3: ASSLLQGRSNQPQH

J: TRBJ1-4
V: TRBV7-9
CDR3: ASSQRVQGNEKLF

J: TRBJ2-1
V: TRBV28
CDR3: ASSLGSWNEQF

J: TRBJ2-2
V: TRBV6-5
CDR3: ASSVRRTGGRAGELF

J: TRBJ2-3
V: TRBV5-5
CDR3: ASSLEGVASTDTQY

J: TRBJ1-5
V: TRBV3-1
CDR3: ASSQGQGLFQPQH

J: TRBJ2-3
V: TRBV10-3
CDR3: AISDQTRGDTQY

J: TRBJ1-1
V: TRBV7-9
CDR3: ASSEWRVQASEAF

J: TRBJ2-1
V: TRBV12-3/TRBV12-4
CDR3: ASSLAGGRNEQF

J: TRBJ2-3
V: TRBV20-1
CDR3: SAKGLAGKGDTQY

J: TRBJ2-3
V: TRBV2
CDR3: ASSEDSGGADTQY

J: TRBJ2-3
V: TRBV18
CDR3: ASSSKVSGGTDTQY

J: TRBJ2-1
V: TRBV20-1
CDR3: SARDHGSGGRDEQF

J: TRBJ1-6
V: TRBV18
CDR3: ASSPTGTATSPLH

J: TRBJ2-3
V: TRBV7-3
CDR3: ASSSRGGRDTQY

J: TRBJ2-7
V: TRBV5-1
CDR3: ASSLGKDRGPPWEQY

J: TRBJ2-7
V: TRBV10-1
CDR3: ASSADRVETYEQY

J: TRBJ2-7
V: TRBV6-6
CDR3: ASTNPGLGAPEQY

J: TRBJ1-2
V: TRBV9
CDR3: ASSPDRPPYGYT

J: TRBJ2-7
V: TRBV6-2/TRBV6-3
CDR3: ASSTLHYYEQY

J: TRBJ1-1
V: TRBV7-6
CDR3: ASSLGRNLNTEAF

J: TRBJ1-3
V: TRBV11-2
CDR3: ASSLERGSGNTIY

J: TRBJ1-3
V: TRBV29-1
CDR3: SVLTVLGNTIY

J: TRBJ2-2
V: TRBV11-2
CDR3: ASSLGTGELF

J: TRBJ2-3
V: TRBV7-8
CDR3: ASRDPAGPKTDTQY

J: TRBJ2-7
V: TRBV2
CDR3: ASSAQGLLDEQY

J: TRBJ2-5
V: TRBV27
CDR3: ASSSGTRAGETQY

J: TRBJ2-2
V: TRBV2
CDR3: ASSRRQGAGELF

J: TRBJ1-1
V: TRBV12-3/TRBV12-4
CDR3: ASSLQAGTEAF

J: TRBJ2-2
V: TRBV5-1
CDR3: ASSLWDRLTGELF

J: TRBJ2-7
V: TRBV7-8
CDR3: ASSSPGLAAYEQY

J: TRBJ2-7
V: TRBV27
CDR3: ASSSGTGFYEQY

J: TRBJ2-5
V: TRBV20-1
CDR3: SALPRRGRYPQETQY

J: TRBJ2-7
V: TRBV28
CDR3: ASSGGQGTYEQY

J: TRBJ1-2
V: TRBV12-3/TRBV12-4
CDR3: ASSLWDREDGYT

J: TRBJ1-1
V: TRBV30
CDR3: AWSLQGSRYTEAF

J: TRBJ1-1
V: TRBV7-9
CDR3: ASSYDRVRTEAF

J: TRBJ2-7
V: TRBV29-1
CDR3: SGTSADEQY

J: TRBJ2-3
V: TRBV6-2/TRBV6-3
CDR3: ASRFSPGTSTDTQY

J: TRBJ2-3
V: TRBV19
CDR3: ASSGTSRPVRY

J: TRBJ2-1
V: TRBV20-1
CDR3: SARDSGGRSPNEQF

J: TRBJ2-7
V: TRBV30
CDR3: AWSPRVSLYEQY

J: TRBJ2-1
V: TRBV24-1
CDR3: ATSDPSSSVDEQF

J: TRBJ2-1
V: TRBV19
CDR3: ASSRALSSYNEQF

J: TRBJ1-5
V: TRBV6-1
CDR3: ASRQGGLNQPQH

J: TRBJ2-3
V: TRBV7-6
CDR3: ASSLPGASTDTQY

J: TRBJ2-7
V: TRBV20-1
CDR3: SARVGTVVHEQY

J: TRBJ2-1
V: TRBV21-1
CDR3: ASSKGSLPRSQQF